The text below deals with one TCR beta chain. The antigen remains unidentified. This entry belongs to a study of identical twins' blood T cells. Six healthy women, forming three identical twin pairs, donated samples. MiXCR, run by TCRdb on the 5' RACE reads, gives a single entry per CDR3 protein. Seen here are 350,000 to 450,000 distinct CDR3 sequences, roughly 31% observed once, and the top ten hold about 6%. This CDR3 spans 13 amino acids. V lost 4 bases to trimming and J lost 7 bases, with 11 bases between them. Germline values: CDR1 MGHRA, CDR2 YSYEKL. Study-level points and caveats: Out-of-frame TCRbeta clonotypes reportedly had markedly more similar V usage in twins than unrelated donors.

This chain uses TRBV4-1 with TRBJ2-4; no definite D call. The sample comprised PBMCs. This sequence originates from a woman aged 18 to 50 in good health. The CDR3 nucleotides are TGCGCCAGCAGCCCAGTGACAAGGAACATTCAGTACTTC. This encodes CASSPVTRNIQYF.